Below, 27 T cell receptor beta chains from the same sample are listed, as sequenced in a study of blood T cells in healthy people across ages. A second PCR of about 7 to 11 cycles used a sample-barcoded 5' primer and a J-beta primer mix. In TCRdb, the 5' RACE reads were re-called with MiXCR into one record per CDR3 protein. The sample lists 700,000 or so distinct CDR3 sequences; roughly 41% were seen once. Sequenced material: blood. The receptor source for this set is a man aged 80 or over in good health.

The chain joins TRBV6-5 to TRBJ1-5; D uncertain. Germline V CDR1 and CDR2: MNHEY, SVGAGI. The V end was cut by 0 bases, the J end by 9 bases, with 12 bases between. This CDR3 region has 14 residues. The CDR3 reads CASSYSDQLGPQHF. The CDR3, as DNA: TGTGCCAGCAGTTACTCCGATCAACTGGGGCCCCAGCATTTT.

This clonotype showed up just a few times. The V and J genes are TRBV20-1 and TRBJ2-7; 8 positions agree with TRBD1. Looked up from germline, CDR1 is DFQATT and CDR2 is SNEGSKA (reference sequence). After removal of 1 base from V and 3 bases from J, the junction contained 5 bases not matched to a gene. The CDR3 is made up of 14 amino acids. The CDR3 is CSARAPTGDYEQYF. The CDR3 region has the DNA TGCAGTGCTAGAGCTCCGACAGGGGACTACGAGCAGTACTTC.

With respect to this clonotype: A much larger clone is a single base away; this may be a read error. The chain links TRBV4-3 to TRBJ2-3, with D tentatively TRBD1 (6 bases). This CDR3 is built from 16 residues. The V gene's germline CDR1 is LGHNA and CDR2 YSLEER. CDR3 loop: CASSPGAPDSTDAQYF. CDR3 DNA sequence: TGCGCCAGCAGCCCCGGGGCCCCGGACAGCACAGATGCGCAGTATTTT.

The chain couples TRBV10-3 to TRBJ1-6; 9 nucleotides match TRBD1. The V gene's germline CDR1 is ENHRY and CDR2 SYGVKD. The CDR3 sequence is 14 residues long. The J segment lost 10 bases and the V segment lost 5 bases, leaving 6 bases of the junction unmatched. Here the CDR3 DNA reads TGTGCCATCAGTTCGGGACAGGGTCGATCACCCCTCCACTTT. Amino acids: CAISSGQGRSPLHF.

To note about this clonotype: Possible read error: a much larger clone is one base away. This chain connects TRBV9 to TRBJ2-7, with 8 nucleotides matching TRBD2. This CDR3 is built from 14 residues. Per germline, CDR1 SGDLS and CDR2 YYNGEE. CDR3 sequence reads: CASSVSGSSCEQYF. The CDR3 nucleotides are TGTGCCAGCAGCGTAAGCGGGAGCTCCTGCGAGCAGTACTTC.

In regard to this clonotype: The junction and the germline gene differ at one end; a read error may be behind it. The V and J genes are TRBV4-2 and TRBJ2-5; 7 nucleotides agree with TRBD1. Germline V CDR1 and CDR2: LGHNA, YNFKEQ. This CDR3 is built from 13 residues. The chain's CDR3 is CVSSQDRAGTQYF. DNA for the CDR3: TGTGTCAGCAGCCAAGACAGGGCGGGGACCCAGTACTTC.

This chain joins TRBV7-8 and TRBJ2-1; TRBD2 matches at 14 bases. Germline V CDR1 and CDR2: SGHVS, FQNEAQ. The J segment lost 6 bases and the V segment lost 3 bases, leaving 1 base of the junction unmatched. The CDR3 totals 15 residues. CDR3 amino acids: CASSFGTSGSNEQFF. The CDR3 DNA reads TGTGCCAGCAGCTTTGGGACTAGCGGGAGCAATGAGCAGTTCTTC.

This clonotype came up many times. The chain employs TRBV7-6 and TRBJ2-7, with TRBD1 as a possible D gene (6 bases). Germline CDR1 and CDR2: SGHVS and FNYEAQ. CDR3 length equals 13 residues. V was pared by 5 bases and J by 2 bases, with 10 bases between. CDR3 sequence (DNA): TGTGCCAGCAGCCAAACAGGGCCCTACGAGCAGTACTTC. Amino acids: CASSQTGPYEQYF.

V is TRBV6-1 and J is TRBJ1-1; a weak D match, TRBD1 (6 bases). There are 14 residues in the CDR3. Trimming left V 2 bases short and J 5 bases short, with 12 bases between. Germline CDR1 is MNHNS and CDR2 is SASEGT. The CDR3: CASSENRGETEAFF. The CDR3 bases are TGTGCCAGCAGTGAAAATAGGGGGGAAACTGAAGCTTTCTTT.

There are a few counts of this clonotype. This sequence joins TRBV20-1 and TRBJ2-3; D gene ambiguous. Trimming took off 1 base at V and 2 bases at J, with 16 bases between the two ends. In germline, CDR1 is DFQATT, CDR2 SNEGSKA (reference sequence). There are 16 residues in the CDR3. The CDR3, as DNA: TGCAGTGCTAGAGCTGGGAACTACCTCCTCACAGATACGCAGTATTTT. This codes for CSARAGNYLLTDTQYF.

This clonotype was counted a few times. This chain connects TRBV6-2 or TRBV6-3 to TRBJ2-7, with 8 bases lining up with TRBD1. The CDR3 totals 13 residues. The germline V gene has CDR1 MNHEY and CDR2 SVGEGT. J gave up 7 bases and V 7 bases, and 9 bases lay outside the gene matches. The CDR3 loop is CASTSDRANEQYF. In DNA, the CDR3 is TGTGCCAGCACCTCGGACAGGGCCAATGAGCAGTACTTC.

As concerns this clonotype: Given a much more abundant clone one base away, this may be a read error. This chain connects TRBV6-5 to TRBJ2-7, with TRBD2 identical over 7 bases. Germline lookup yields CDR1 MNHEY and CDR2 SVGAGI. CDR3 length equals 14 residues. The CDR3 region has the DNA TGTGCCAGCAGTGACTCGCGGGGGACCTACGAGCAGTACTTC. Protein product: CASSDSRGTYEQYF.

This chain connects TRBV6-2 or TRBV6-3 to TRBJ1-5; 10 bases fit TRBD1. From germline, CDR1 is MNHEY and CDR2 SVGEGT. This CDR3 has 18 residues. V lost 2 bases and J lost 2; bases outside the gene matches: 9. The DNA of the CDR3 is TGTGCCAGCAGTTACCCCGGGACAGGGGATAGGGGCAATCAGCCCCAGCATTTT. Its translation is CASSYPGTGDRGNQPQHF.

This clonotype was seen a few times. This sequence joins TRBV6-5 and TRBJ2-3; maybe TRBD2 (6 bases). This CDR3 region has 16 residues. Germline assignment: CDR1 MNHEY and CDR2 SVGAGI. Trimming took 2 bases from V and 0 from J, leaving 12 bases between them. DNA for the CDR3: TGTGCCAGCAGTTACGGGGCGGGGTCAAGCACAGATACGCAGTATTTT. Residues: CASSYGAGSSTDTQYF.

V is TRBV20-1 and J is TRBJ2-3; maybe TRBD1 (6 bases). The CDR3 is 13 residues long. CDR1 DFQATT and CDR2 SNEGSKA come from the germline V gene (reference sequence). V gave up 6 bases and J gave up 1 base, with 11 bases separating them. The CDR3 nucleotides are TGCAGTGCAGGGGGAGAGGGCACAGATACGCAGTATTTT. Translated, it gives CSAGGEGTDTQYF.

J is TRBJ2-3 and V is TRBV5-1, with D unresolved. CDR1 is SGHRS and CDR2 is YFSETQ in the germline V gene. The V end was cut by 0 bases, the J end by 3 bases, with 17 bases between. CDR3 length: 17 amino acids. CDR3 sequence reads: CASSLAGVPKATDTQYF. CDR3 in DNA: TGCGCCAGCAGCTTGGCCGGAGTACCCAAGGCTACAGATACGCAGTATTTT.

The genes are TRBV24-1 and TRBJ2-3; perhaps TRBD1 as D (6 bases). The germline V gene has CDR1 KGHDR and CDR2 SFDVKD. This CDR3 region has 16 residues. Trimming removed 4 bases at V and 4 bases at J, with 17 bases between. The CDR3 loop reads CATSETSWGLADTQYF. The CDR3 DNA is TGTGCCACCAGTGAAACCTCGTGGGGGCTCGCAGATACGCAGTATTTT.

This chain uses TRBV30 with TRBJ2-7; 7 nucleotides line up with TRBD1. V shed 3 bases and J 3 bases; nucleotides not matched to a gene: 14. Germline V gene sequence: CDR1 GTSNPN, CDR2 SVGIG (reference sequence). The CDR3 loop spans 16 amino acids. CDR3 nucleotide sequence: TGTGCCTGGAGCCACCCCGGGACAGTTATTAACTACGAGCAGTACTTC. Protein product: CAWSHPGTVINYEQYF. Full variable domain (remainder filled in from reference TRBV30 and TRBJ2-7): SQTIHQWPATLVQPVGSPLSLECTVEGTSNPNLYWYRQAAGRGLQLLFYSVGIGQISSEVPQNLSASRPQDRQFILSSKKLLLSDSGFYLCAWSHPGTVINYEQYFGPGTRLTVT.

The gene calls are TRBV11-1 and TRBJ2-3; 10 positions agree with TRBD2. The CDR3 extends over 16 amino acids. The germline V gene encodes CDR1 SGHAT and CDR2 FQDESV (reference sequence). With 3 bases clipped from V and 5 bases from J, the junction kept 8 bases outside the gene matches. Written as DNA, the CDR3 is TGTGCCAGCAGCTTTGTCCCTAGCGGGAGCGGAGATACGCAGTATTTT. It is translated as CASSFVPSGSGDTQYF.

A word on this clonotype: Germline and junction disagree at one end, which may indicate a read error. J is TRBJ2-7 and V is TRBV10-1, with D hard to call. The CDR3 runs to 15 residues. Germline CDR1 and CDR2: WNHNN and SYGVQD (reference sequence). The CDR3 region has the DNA TGCGCCAGCAGTGAGTCTGGAACTAAATCCTACGATCAGTACTTC. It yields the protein CASSESGTKSYDQYF.

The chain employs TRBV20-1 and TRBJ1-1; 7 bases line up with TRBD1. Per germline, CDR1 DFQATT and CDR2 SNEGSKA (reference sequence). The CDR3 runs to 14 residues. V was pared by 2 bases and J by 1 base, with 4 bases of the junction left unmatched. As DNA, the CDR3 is TGCAGTGCTAGACCTGGACAGGCGAACACTGAAGCTTTCTTT. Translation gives CSARPGQANTEAFF.

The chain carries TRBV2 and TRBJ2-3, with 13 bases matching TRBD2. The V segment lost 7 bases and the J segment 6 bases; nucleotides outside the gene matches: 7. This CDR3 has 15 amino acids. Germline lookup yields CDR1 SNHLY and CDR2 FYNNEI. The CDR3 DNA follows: TGTGCCAGCATCACTAGCGGGAGGGCCATGGATACGCAGTATTTT. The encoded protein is CASITSGRAMDTQYF.

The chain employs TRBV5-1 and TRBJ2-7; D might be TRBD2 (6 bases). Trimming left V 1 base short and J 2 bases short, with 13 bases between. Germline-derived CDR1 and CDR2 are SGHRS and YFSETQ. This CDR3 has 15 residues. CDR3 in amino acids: CASSLNSGDPYEQYF. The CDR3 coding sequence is TGCGCCAGCAGCTTGAATAGCGGCGACCCCTACGAGCAGTACTTC.

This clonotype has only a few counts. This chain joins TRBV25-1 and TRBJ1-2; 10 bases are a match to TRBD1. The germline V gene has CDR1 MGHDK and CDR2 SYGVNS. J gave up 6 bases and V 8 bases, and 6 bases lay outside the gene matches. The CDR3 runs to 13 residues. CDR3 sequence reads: CASGSGTGDGYTF. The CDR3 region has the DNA TGTGCCAGCGGGAGCGGGACAGGGGATGGCTACACCTTC.

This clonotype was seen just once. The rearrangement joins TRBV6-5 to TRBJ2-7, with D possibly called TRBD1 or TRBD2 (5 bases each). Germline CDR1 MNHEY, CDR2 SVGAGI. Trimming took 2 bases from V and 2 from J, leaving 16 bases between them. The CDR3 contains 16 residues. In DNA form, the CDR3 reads TGTGCCAGCAGTTACGCGCCGGGACCTACTCCCTACGAGCAGTACTTC. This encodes CASSYAPGPTPYEQYF.

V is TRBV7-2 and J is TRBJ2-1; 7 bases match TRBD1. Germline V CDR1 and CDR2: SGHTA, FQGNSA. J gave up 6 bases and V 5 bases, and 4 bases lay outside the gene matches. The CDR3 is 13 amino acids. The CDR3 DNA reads TGTGCCAGCAGCGGACACAGGGGCAATGAGCAGTTCTTC. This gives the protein CASSGHRGNEQFF.

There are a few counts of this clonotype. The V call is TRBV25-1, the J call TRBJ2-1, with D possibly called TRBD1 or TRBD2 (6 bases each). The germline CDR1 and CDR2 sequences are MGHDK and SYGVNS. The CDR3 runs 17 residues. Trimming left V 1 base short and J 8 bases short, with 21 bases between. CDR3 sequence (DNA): TGTGCCAGCAGTGAATTCGGGAACCGGGACTGGGGGCATGAGCAGTTCTTC. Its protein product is CASSEFGNRDWGHEQFF.